This T cell receptor (beta chain) was obtained from a study of T cell repertoires in aging, cancer and after chemotherapy. Looking at the study overall: Repeat sampling of healthy donors over several months to years showed clear clonal overlap. The study, taken as a whole, reports: In cancer patients, declining TCR diversity with age involved lost richness and lost evenness.

Germline V CDR1 and CDR2: DFQATT, SNEGSKA (reference sequence). Trimming removed 2 bases from V and 4 bases from J; junction bases left unmatched: 6. The CDR3 runs 15 residues. As for this clonotype: Its cognate antigen is unknown.

The template was genomic DNA from peripheral blood, not RNA. Multiplex touch-down PCR with TRB-A/B primers amplified rearranged V-D-J TRB sequences. TCRdb ran MiXCR on the multiplex PCR reads and lists one entry per CDR3 protein. The sample lists about 9,500 distinct CDR3 sequences, roughly 24% occurring once. This TCR came from a human donor in good health. V usage is TRBV20-1 and J usage is TRBJ2-1, with TRBD2 matching over 9 bases. Sequenced input: blood. The CDR3 spells CSARMAAGGYNEQFF. The CDR3 region has the DNA TGCAGTGCTAGAATGGCTGCGGGAGGGTACAATGAGCAGTTCTTC.